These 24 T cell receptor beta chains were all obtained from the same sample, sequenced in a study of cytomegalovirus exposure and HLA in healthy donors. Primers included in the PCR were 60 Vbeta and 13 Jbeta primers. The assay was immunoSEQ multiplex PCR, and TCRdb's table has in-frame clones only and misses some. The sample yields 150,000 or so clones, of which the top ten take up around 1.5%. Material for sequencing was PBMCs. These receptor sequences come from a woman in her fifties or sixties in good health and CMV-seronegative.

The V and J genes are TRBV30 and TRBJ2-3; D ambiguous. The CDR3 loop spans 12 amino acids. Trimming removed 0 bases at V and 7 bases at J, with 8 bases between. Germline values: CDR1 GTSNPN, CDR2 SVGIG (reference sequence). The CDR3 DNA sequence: TGTGCCTGGAGTGTAACTACCCATACGCAGTATTTT. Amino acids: CAWSVTTHTQYF.

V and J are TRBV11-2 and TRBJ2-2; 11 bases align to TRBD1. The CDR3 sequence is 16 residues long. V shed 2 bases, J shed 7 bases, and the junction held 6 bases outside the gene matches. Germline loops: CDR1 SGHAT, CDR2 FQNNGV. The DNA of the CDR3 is TGTGCCAGCAGCTTACGGAGGGGACAGGGGGTCGGGGAGCTGTTTTTT. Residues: CASSLRRGQGVGELFF.

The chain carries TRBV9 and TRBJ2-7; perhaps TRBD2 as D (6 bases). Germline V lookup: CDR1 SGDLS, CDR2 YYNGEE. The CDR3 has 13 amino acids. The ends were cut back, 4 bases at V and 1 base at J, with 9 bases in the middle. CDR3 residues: CASSNSGSYEQYF. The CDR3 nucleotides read TGTGCCAGCAGCAATAGCGGATCCTACGAGCAGTACTTC.

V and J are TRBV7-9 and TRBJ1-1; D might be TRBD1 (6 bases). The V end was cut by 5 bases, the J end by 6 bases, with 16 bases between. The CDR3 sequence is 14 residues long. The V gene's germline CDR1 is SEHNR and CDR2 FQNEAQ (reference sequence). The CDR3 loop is CASSKIQGVAEAFF. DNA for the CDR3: TGTGCCAGCAGCAAGATACAGGGAGTTGCTGAAGCTTTCTTT.

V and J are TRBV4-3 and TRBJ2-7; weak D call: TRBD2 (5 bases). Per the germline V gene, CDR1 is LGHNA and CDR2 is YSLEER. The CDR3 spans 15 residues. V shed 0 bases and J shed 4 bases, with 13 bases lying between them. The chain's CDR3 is CASSQDWRTGYEQYF. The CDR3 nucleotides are TGCGCCAGCAGCCAAGATTGGCGGACGGGGTACGAGCAGTACTTC.

DNA for the CDR3: TGTGCCAGCCGTACAGGGGAGGCAAATGAGCAGTTCTTC. Protein: CASRTGEANEQFF. The V gene is TRBV18, the J gene TRBJ2-1; the D gene is possibly TRBD1 (7 bases). CDR3 size: 13 residues. Germline values: CDR1 KGHSH, CDR2 LQKENI. Trimming shortened V by 8 bases and J by 7 bases, and 15 bases separated the two germline ends.

The CDR3 DNA follows: TGTGCCAGTAGTATAGGAAATCCAGGCGGGAGAAATGAGCAGTTCTTC. Translation gives CASSIGNPGGRNEQFF. This chain links TRBV19 with TRBJ2-1; TRBD2 matches 7 bases. Germline loops: CDR1 LNHDA, CDR2 SQIVND (reference sequence). The CDR3 is 16 amino acids. The junction had 10 bases not matched to a gene; V was cut back by 1 base and J by 7 bases.

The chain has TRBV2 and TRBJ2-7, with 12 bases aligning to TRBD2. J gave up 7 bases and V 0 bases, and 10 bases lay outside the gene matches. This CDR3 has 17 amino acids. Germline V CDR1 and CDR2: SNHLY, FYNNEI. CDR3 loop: CASSEAGLAGGPWEQYF. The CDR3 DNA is TGTGCCAGCAGTGAAGCAGGGCTAGCGGGGGGGCCTTGGGAGCAGTACTTC.

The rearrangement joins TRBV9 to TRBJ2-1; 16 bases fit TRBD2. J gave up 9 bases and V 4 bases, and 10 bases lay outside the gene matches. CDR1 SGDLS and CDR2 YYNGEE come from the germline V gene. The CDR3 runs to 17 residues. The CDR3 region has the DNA TGTGCCAGCAGCCCGAGGGGGACTAGCGGGAGGGCCCCTGAGCAGTTCTTC. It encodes CASSPRGTSGRAPEQFF. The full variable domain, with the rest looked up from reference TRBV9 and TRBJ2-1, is DSGVTQTPKHLITATGQRVTLRCSPRSGDLSVYWYQQSLDQGLQFLIQYYNGEERAKGNILERFSAQQFPDLHSELNLSSLELGDSALYFCASSPRGTSGRAPEQFFGPGTRLTVL.

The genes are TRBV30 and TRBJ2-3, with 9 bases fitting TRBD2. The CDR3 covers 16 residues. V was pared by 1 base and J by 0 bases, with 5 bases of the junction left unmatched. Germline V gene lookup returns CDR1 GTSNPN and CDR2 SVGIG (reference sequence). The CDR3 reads CAWSALAGKSTDTQYF. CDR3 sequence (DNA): TGTGCCTGGAGTGCCCTAGCGGGGAAAAGCACAGATACGCAGTATTTT.

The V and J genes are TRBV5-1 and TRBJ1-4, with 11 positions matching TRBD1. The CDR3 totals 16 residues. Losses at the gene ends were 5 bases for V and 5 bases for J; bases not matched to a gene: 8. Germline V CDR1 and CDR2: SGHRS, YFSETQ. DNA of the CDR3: TGCGCCAGCAGATTAGGACAGGGGGCGTGGAATGAAAAACTGTTTTTT. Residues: CASRLGQGAWNEKLFF.

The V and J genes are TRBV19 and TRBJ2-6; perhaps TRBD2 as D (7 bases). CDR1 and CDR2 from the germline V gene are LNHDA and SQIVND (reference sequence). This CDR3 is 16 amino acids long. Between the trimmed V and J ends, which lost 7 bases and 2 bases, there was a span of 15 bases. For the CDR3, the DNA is TGTGCCAGTACCCATTACGGGGGGCCTGGGGCCAACGTCCTGACTTTC. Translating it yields CASTHYGGPGANVLTF. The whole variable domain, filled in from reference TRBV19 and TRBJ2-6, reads DGGITQSPKYLFRKEGQNVTLSCEQNLNHDAMYWYRQDPGQGLRLIYYSQIVNDFQKGDIAEGYSVSREKKESFPLTVTSAQKNPTAFYLCASTHYGGPGANVLTFGAGSRLTVL.

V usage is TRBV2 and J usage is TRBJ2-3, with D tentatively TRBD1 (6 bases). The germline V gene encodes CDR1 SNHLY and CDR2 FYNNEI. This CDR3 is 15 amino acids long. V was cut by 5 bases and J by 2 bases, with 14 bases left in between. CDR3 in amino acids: CASSLGQPTTDTQYF. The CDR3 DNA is TGTGCCAGCAGTCTCGGACAGCCCACCACAGATACGCAGTATTTT.

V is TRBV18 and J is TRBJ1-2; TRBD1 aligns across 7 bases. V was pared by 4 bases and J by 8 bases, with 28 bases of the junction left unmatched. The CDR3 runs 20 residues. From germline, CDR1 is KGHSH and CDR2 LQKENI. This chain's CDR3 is CASSRSRIGTAERGMSGYTF. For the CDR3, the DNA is TGTGCCAGCTCACGATCAAGGATAGGGACAGCCGAGCGAGGTATGTCCGGCTACACCTTC.

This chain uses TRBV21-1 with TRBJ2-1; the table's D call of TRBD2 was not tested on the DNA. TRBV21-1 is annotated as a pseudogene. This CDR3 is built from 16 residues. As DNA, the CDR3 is TGTGCCAGCAGATCCTTCGTAGCGGGGGTCTACAATGAGCAGTTCTTC. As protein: CASRSFVAGVYNEQFF.

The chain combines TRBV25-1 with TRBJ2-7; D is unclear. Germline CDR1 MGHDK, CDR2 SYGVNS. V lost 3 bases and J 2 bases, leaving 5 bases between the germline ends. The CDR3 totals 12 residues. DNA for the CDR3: TGTGCCAGCAGTGATGCGGCCTACGAGCAGTACTTC. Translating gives CASSDAAYEQYF.

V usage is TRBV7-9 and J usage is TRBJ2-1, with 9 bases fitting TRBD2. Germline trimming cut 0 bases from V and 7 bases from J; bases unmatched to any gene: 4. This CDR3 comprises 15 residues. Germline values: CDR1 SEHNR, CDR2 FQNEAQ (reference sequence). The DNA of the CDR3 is TGTGCCAGCAGCTTAGCCAGCGGGAGGATTAATGAGCAGTTCTTC. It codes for CASSLASGRINEQFF. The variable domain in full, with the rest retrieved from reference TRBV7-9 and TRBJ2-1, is DTGVSQNPRHKITKRGQNVTFRCDPISEHNRLYWYRQTLGQGPEFLTYFQNEAQLEKSRLLSDRFSAERPKGSFSTLEIQRTEQGDSAMYLCASSLASGRINEQFFGPGTRLTVL.

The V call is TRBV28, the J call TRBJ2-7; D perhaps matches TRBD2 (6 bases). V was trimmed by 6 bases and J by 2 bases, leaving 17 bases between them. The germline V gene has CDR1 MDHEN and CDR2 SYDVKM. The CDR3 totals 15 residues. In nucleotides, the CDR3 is TGTGCCAGCAGGGGGTCGTATAGCGGAGCCTACGAGCAGTACTTC. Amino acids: CASRGSYSGAYEQYF. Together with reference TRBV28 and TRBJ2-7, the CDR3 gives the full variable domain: DVKVTQSSRYLVKRTGEKVFLECVQDMDHENMFWYRQDPGLGLRLIYFSYDVKMKEKGDIPEGYSVSREKKERFSLILESASTNQTSMYLCASRGSYSGAYEQYFGPGTRLTVT.

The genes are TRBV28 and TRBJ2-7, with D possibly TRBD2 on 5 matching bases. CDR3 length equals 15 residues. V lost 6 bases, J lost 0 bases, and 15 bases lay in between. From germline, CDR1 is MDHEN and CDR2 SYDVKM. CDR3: CASSRGYGSSYEQYF. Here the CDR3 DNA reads TGTGCCAGCAGCCGAGGGTACGGAAGCTCCTACGAGCAGTACTTC. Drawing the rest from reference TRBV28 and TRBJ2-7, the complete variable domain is DVKVTQSSRYLVKRTGEKVFLECVQDMDHENMFWYRQDPGLGLRLIYFSYDVKMKEKGDIPEGYSVSREKKERFSLILESASTNQTSMYLCASSRGYGSSYEQYFGPGTRLTVT.

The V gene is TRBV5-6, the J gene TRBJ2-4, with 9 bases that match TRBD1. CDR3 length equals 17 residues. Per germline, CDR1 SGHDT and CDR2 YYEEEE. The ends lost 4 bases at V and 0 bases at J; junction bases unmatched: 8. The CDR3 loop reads CASSAGQGLVAKNIQYF. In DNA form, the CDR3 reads TGTGCCAGCAGCGCCGGACAGGGGTTGGTAGCCAAAAACATTCAGTACTTC.

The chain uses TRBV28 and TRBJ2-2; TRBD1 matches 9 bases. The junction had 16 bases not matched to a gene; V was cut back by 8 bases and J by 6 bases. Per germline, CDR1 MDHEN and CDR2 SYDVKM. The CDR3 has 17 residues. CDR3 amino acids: CASDPTPGQGVPGELFF. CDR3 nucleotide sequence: TGTGCCAGCGACCCCACTCCGGGACAGGGAGTCCCCGGGGAGCTGTTTTTT.

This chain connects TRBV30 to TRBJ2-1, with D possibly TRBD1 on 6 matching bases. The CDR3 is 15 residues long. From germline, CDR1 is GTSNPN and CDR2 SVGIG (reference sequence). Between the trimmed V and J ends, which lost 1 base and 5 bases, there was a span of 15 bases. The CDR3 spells CAWSEGGSTHNEQFF. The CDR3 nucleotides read TGTGCCTGGAGTGAAGGGGGATCAACCCACAATGAGCAGTTCTTC.

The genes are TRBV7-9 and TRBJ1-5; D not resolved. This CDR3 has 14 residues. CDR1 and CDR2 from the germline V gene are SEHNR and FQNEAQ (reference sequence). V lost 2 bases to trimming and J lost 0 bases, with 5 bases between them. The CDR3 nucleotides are TGTGCCAGCAGCTTAATATATAGCAATCAGCCCCAGCATTTT. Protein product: CASSLIYSNQPQHF.

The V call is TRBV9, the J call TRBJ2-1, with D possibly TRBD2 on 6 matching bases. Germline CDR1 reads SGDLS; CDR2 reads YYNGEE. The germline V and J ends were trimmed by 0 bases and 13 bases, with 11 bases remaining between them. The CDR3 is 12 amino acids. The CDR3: CASSVGREKQFF. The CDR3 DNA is TGTGCCAGCAGCGTAGGTCGGGAGAAACAGTTCTTC.